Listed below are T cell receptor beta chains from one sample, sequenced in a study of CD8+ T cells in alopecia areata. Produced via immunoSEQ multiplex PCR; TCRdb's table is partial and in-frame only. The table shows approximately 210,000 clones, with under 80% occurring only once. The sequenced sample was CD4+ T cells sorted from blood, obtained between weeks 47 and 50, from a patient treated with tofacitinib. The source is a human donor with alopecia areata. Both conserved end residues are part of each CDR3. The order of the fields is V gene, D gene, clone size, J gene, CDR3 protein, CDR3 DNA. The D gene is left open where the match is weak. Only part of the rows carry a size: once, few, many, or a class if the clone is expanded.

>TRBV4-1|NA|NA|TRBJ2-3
CASSQDFQGDTQYF
TGCGCCAGCAGCCAAGATTTTCAGGGAGATACGCAGTATTTT
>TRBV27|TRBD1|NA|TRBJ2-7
CATGTGKTYEQYF
TGTGCCACTGGGACAGGGAAAACCTACGAGCAGTACTTC
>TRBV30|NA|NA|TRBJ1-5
CAWSTYNQPQHF
TGTGCCTGGAGTACGTACAATCAGCCCCAGCATTTT
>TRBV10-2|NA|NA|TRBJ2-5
CASTLARGETQYF
TGCGCCAGCACCCTCGCGCGAGGGGAGACCCAGTACTTC
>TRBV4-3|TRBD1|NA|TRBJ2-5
CASSPGQGETQYF
TGCGCCAGCAGCCCCGGACAGGGGGAGACCCAGTACTTC
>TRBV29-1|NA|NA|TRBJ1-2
CSVEGPGRSRGYTF
TGCAGCGTTGAAGGCCCTGGGCGGTCGCGTGGCTACACCTTC
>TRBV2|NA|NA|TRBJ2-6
CASIQAGNVLTF
TGTGCCAGCATTCAGGCAGGGAATGTCCTGACTTTC
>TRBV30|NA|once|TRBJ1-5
CAWSGDSNQPQHF
TGTGCCTGGAGCGGAGATAGCAATCAGCCCCAGCATTTT
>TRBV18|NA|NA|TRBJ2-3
CASSPPGLPDTDTQYF
TGTGCCAGCTCACCCCCGGGACTTCCCGACACAGATACGCAGTATTTT
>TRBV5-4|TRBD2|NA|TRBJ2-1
CASSATSGGGNEQFF
TGTGCCAGCAGCGCGACTAGCGGGGGGGGCAATGAGCAGTTCTTC
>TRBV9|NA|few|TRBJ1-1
CASSVPPGVQGTFLNTEAFF
TGTGCCAGCAGCGTGCCCCCTGGGGTACAGGGAACTTTTTTGAACACTGAAGCTTTCTTT
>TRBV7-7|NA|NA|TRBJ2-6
CASSPTGSSGANVLTF
TGTGCCAGCAGCCCTACCGGGTCTTCTGGGGCCAACGTCCTGACTTTC
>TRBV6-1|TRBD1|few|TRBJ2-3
CASSPGTGTDTQYF
TGTGCCAGCAGTCCCGGGACAGGGACAGATACGCAGTATTTT
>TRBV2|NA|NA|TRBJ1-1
CASSEHEGAEAFF
TGTGCCAGCAGTGAACACGAAGGGGCAGAAGCTTTCTTT
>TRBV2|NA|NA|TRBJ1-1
CASRDGLGNTEAFF
TGTGCCAGCAGAGACGGCTTGGGGAACACTGAAGCTTTCTTT
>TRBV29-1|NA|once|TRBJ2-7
CSVGPGPHEQYF
TGCAGCGTGGGACCCGGGCCCCACGAGCAGTACTTC